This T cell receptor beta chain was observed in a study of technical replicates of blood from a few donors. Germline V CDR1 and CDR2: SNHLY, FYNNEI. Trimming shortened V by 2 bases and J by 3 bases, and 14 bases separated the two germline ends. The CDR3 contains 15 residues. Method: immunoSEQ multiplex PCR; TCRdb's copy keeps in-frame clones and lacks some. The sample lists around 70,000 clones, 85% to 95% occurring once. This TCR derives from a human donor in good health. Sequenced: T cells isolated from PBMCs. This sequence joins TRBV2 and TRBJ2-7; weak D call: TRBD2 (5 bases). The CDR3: CASSEPDYGLYEQYF. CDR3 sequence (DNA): TGTGCCAGCAGTGAACCCGACTATGGGCTCTACGAGCAGTACTTC. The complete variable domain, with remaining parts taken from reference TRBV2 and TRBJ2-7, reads EPEVTQTPSHQVTQMGQEVILRCVPISNHLYFYWYRQILGQKVEFLVSFYNNEISEKSEIFDDQFSVERPDGSNFTLKIRSTKLEDSAMYFCASSEPDYGLYEQYFGPGTRLTVT.